This T cell receptor beta chain stems from a study of T cells after yellow fever vaccination. Background on the study: Preparation of the low-cell-number fractions used SMART-Seq v4 Ultra Low Input.

The sample holds many counts of this clonotype. No antigen is known for it. Germline CDR1 is SGHDN and CDR2 is FVKESK. This CDR3 has 13 amino acids. The V and J ends lost 1 base and 10 bases respectively, with 11 bases between them. Template switching with 5'RACE generated the TCR cDNA and added a universal primer site and UMIs. Via MiXCR, TCRdb re-called the 5' RACE reads, giving one row per CDR3 protein. The sample shows hundreds of thousands of distinct CDR3 sequences, about 3.5% of them seen only once. Findings of the study overall: Weaker, the secondary response peaked sooner, at day 5 versus 15. Most clones from primary vaccination resurfaced after the booster (approximately 96% CD4, approximately 87% CD8).

The specimen comprised PBMCs, sampled on the day of the yellow fever booster vaccination. This chain joins TRBV14 and TRBJ2-1; D is ambiguous. The TCR sequence derives from a man between 18 and 35 years old who received the YFV17D yellow fever vaccine. CDR3 DNA sequence: TGTGCCAGCAGCCAAGGTCCGGTCGGGGAGCAGTTCTTC. Residues: CASSQGPVGEQFF.